This TCR beta chain was profiled in a study of cytomegalovirus exposure and HLA in healthy donors. Study-level information: Earlier sequencing of some 170 million T cells yielded approximately 120 million unique TCR beta sequences. Of several hundred genotyped donors, about 80% grouped in the Caucasian-associated ancestry cluster.

Trimming removed 4 bases from V and 5 bases from J; junction bases left unmatched: 9. CDR1 is SGHRS, CDR2 YFSETQ, per germline. CDR3 size: 14 residues. PCR involved 60 Vbeta and 13 Jbeta primers. The data were produced by immunoSEQ multiplex PCR, yet TCRdb's version contains in-frame clones alone and is incomplete. This sample yields over 100,000 clones, of which approximately 74% are seen a single time; around 6.6% belongs to the top ten. V is TRBV5-1 and J is TRBJ2-7; 7 positions match TRBD2. The TCR originated in a middle-aged man in good health and CMV-seropositive. Material: PBMCs. The DNA for the CDR3 is TGCGCCAGCAGCCCCGCCGGGACTAACCACGAGCAGTACTTC. It specifies CASSPAGTNHEQYF.